This entry concerns a single T cell receptor (beta chain). As yet, its antigen is unknown. These data originate in a study of CXCR3-negative and CXCR3-positive naive CD8 T cells. Researchers prepared the TRB cDNA libraries using 5' RACE with UMI labels. TCRdb reprocessed the 5' RACE reads; each CDR3 protein has one entry and no DNA is given. This sample contains approximately 120,000 distinct CDR3 sequences. Per CD8+ T cell subset, triplicate sorts of some 280,000 cells each were done. The authors gated naive CD8+ T cells as CD45RO-CCR7+CD27+CD95-. Study results and caveats: Expression of CXCR3 was partially reduced after cryopreservation, and fresh PBMCs were used in most assays. Greater hydrophobicity was found in TRB CDR3s of CXCR3-positive naive cells than of CXCR3-negative naive cells.

Germline V lookup: CDR1 MNHEY, CDR2 SMNVEV (reference sequence). CDR3 length: 13 residues. Material: naive CXCR3+ CD8+ T cells from blood. Subset in this sample: CD45RO-CCR7+CD27+CD95- naive CD8+ T cells expressing CXCR3 (TNR3+). V gene TRBV27 combines with J gene TRBJ2-7; TCRdb outputs TRBD1, but without DNA this stays unchecked. The source is a human donor in good health. Some clones in this sample may be carry-over from other donors' samples. The CDR3 spells CASVGQGGSEQYF.